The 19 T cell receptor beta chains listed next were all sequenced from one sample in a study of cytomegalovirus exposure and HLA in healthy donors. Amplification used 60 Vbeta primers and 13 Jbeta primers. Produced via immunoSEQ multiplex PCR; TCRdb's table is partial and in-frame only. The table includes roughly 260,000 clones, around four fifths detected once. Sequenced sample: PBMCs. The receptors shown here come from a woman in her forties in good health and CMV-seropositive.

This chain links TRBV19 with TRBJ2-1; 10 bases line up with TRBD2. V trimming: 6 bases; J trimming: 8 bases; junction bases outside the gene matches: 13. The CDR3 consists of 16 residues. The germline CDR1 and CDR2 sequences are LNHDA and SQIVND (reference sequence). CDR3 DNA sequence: TGTGCCAGTAGCCCTGAGAGTAGCGGGAGGCACTATGAGCAGTTCTTC. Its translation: CASSPESSGRHYEQFF.

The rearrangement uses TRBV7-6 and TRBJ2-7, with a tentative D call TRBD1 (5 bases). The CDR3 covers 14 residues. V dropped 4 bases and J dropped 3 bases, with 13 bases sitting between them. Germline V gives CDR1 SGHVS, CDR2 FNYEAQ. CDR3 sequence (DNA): TGTGCCAGCAGCTCCTACAGGAATAGCTACGAGCAGTACTTC. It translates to CASSSYRNSYEQYF. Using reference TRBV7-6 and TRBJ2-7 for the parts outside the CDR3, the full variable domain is GAGVSQSPRYKVTKRGQDVALRCDPISGHVSLYWYRQALGQGPEFLTYFNYEAQQDKSGLPNDRFSAERPEGSISTLTIQRTEQRDSAMYRCASSSYRNSYEQYFGPGTRLTVT.

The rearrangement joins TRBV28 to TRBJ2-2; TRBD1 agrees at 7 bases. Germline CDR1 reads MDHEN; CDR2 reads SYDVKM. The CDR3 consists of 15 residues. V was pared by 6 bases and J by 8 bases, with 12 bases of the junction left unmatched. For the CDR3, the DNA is TGTGCCAGCAGCCTCGATCACAGGGGTGAGGGGGAGCTGTTTTTT. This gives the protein CASSLDHRGEGELFF.

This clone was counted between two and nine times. CDR3 region: CASSPRTSGQGAGELFF. The CDR3 DNA sequence: TGTGCCAGCAGCCCGCGAACTAGCGGCCAGGGGGCCGGGGAGCTGTTTTTT. The chain has TRBV7-2 and TRBJ2-2, with a tentative D call TRBD2 (8 bases). This CDR3 is 17 amino acids long. Trimming removed 5 bases from V and 6 bases from J, with 22 bases in between. Germline V gives CDR1 SGHTA, CDR2 FQGNSA.

CDR3 nucleotides: TGCGCCAGCAGCCCCTCCCAAGAGACCCAGTACTTC. Translation gives CASSPSQETQYF. J is TRBJ2-5 and V is TRBV5-1; D remains ambiguous. V was cut by 4 bases and J by 1 base, with 5 bases left in between. Germline CDR1 SGHRS, CDR2 YFSETQ. The CDR3 is 12 amino acids. The full variable domain, in which reference TRBV5-1 and TRBJ2-5 provide the parts outside the CDR3, is KAGVTQTPRYLIKTRGQQVTLSCSPISGHRSVSWYQQTPGQGLQFLFEYFSETQRNKGNFPGRFSGRQFSNSRSEMNVSTLELGDSALYLCASSPSQETQYFGPGTRLLVL.

CDR3 DNA: TGTGCCAGCAGCTTTAGCGGGATCCCCTACGAGCAGTACTTC. Protein: CASSFSGIPYEQYF. The chain combines TRBV2 with TRBJ2-7; 8 bases map to TRBD2. Losses at the gene ends were 6 bases for V and 2 bases for J; bases not matched to a gene: 6. The CDR3 spans 14 residues. Germline V gene sequence: CDR1 SNHLY, CDR2 FYNNEI.

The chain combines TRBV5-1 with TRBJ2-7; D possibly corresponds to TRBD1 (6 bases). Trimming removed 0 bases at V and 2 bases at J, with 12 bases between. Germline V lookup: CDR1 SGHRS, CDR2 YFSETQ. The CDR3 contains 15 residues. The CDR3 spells CASSLAPDRTYEQYF. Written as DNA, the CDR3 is TGCGCCAGCAGCTTGGCTCCAGACAGGACCTACGAGCAGTACTTC.

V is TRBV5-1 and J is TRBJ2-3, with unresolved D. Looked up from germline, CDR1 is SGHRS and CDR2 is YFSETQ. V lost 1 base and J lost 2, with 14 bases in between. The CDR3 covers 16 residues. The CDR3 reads CASSLFVNSATDTQYF. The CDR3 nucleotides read TGCGCCAGCAGCTTGTTCGTGAACTCCGCCACAGATACGCAGTATTTT.

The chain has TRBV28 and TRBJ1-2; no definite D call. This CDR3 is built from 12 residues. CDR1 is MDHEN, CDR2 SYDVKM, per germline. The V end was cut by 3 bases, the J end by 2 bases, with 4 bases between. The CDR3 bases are TGTGCCAGCAGTTTGCGAAACTATGGCTACACCTTC. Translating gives CASSLRNYGYTF.

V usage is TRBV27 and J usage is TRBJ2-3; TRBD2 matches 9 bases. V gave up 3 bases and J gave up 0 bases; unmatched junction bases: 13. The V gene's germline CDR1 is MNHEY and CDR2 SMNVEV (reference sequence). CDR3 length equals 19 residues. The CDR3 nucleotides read TGTGCCAGCAGTTTTGACCCCGGGACTAGCCTTCGGAGCACAGATACGCAGTATTTT. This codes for CASSFDPGTSLRSTDTQYF.

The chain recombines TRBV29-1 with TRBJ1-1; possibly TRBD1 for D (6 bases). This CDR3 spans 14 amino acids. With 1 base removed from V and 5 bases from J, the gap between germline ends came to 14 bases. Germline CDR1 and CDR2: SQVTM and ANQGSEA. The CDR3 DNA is TGCAGCGTTGAAGTTCAGGGGATTTTGACTGAAGCTTTCTTT. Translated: CSVEVQGILTEAFF.

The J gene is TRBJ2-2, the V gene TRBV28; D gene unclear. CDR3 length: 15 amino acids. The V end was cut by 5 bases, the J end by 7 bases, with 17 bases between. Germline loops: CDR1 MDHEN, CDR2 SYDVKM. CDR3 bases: TGTGCCAGCAGTCCCCCCCGCTACAGTTTCGGGGAGCTGTTTTTT. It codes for CASSPPRYSFGELFF.

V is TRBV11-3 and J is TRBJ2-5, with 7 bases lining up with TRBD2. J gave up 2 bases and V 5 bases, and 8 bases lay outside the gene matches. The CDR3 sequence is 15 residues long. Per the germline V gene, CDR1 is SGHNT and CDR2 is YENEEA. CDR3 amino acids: CASSPGTTIQETQYF. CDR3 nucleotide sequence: TGTGCCAGCAGCCCCGGGACTACCATACAAGAGACCCAGTACTTC.

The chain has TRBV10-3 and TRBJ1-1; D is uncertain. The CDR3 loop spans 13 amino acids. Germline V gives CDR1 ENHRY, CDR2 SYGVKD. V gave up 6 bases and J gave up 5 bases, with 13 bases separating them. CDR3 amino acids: CAISPGGKTEAFF. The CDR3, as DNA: TGTGCCATCAGCCCAGGAGGTAAAACTGAAGCTTTCTTT.

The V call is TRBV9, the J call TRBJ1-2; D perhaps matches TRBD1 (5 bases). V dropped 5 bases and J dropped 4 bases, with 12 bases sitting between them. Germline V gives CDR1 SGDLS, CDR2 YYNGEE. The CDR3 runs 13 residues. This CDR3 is CASSHDSPYGYTF. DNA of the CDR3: TGTGCCAGCAGTCACGACAGCCCCTATGGCTACACCTTC.

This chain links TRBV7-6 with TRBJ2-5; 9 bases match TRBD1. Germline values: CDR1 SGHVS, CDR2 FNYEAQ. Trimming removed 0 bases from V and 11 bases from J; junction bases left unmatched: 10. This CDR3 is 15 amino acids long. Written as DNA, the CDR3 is TGTGCCAGCAGCTTAGCAGACAGGGGGTTCGGGGAGCAGTACTTC. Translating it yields CASSLADRGFGEQYF.

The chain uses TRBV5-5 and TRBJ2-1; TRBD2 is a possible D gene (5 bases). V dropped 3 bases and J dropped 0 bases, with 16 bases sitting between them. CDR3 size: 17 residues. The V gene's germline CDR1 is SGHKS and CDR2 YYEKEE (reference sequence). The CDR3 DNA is TGTGCCAGCAGCTCGGACGGGATCCTGAGCTCCTACAATGAGCAGTTCTTC. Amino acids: CASSSDGILSSYNEQFF. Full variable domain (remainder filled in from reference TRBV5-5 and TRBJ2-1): DAGVTQSPTHLIKTRGQQVTLRCSPISGHKSVSWYQQVLGQGPQFIFQYYEKEERGRGNFPDRFSARQFPNYSSELNVNALLLGDSALYLCASSSDGILSSYNEQFFGPGTRLTVL.

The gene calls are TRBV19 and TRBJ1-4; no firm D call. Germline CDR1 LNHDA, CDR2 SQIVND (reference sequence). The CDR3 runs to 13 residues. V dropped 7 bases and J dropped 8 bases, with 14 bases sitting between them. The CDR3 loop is CASTPKGGEKLFF. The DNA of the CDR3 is TGTGCCAGTACCCCCAAGGGCGGGGAAAAACTGTTTTTT.

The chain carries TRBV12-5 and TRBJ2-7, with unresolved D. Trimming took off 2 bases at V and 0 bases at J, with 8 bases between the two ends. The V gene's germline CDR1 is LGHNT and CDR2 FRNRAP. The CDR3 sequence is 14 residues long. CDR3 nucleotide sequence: TGTGCTAGTGGTTTGCCCACAGACTCCTACGAGCAGTACTTC. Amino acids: CASGLPTDSYEQYF.